The clone carrying this T cell receptor (beta chain) was seen at least ten times. Antigen unknown. CDR3 size: 13 residues. Germline CDR1 is ENHRY and CDR2 is SYGVKD. Trimming shortened V by 0 bases and J by 3 bases, and 6 bases separated the two germline ends. The data derive from a study of CD8+CD57+ T cells in acquired aplastic anemia. Study summary: Sorted CD4+ and CD8+ cells yielded DNA averaging approximately 3.5 ug. Points from the study as a whole: There were twenty-nine CD8+ CDR3 sequences that occurred in both patients and controls.

Selection for sequencing was limited to patients who had shown CD8+CD57+ cell expansion by flow cytometry. No therapy had been given to the patients at the time of blood sampling. Genomic DNA templated the TCR beta VDJ and CDR3 profiling. Each CDR3 protein gets one entry after TCRdb re-called the reads with MiXCR. The sample consists of 200,000 to 250,000 distinct CDR3 sequences, 65% of them appearing once. The sequence derives from a human donor with aplastic anemia. The chain uses TRBV10-3 and TRBJ2-7; D remains ambiguous. Sequenced input: sorted CD4+, CD8+, or CD8+CD57+ T cells (not recorded which) from PBMCs. Here the CDR3 reads CAISESTVYEQYF. DNA of the CDR3: TGTGCCATCAGTGAGTCGACGGTCTACGAGCAGTACTTC.